The text below deals with one T cell receptor beta chain. This sample is part of a study of blood T cells in healthy people across ages. This CDR3 is built from 13 residues. V lost 7 bases to trimming and J lost 6 bases, with 12 bases between them. Germline V gene data show CDR1 as MNHNS and CDR2 as SASEGT. PCR was performed a second time for 7 to 11 cycles using a sample-barcoded 5' primer and a J-beta primer mix. A single record per CDR3 protein comes from TCRdb applying MiXCR to the 5' RACE reads. The sample has 800,000 or so distinct CDR3 sequences; around a quarter are singletons. This sample also belongs to another study, concerning T cells of mothers and their children.

The source of this sequence is a boy between 10 and 17 years old in good health. Sequencing used blood. This rearrangement joins TRBV6-1 to TRBJ2-2; no reliable D call. The CDR3 DNA sequence: TGTGCCAGCACTCGGCTTGAGGCCGGGGAGCTGTTTTTT. This sequence encodes CASTRLEAGELFF.